A single TCR beta chain is shown here with its context. This CDR3 comprises 12 residues. J lost 7 bases, V lost 5 bases, and 3 bases had no gene match. The table came from immunoSEQ multiplex PCR; TCRdb's copy has only in-frame clones and leaves some out. The sample carries approximately 170,000 clones, about 81% recorded once. The data were obtained in a study of blood T cell repertoires in COVID-19. J is TRBJ1-2 and V is TRBV12-3 or TRBV12-4, with 8 bases identical to TRBD1. Input material: peripheral blood. The clonotype comes from a woman of 80 years or more with acute or convalescent COVID-19. This CDR3 is CASSPDRVGYTF. The CDR3 DNA sequence: TGTGCCAGCAGTCCGGACAGGGTTGGCTACACCTTC.